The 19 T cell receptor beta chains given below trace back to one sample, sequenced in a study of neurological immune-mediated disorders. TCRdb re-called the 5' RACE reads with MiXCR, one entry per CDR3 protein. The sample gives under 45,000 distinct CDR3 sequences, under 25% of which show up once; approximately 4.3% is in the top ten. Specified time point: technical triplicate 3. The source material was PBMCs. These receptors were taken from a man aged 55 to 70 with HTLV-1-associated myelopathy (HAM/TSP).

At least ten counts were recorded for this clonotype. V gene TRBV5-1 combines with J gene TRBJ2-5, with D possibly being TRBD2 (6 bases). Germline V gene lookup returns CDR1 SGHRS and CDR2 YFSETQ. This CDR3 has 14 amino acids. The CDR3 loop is CASGLTPRQETQYF. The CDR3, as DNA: TGCGCATCGGGACTTACCCCCCGACAAGAGACCCAGTACTTC.

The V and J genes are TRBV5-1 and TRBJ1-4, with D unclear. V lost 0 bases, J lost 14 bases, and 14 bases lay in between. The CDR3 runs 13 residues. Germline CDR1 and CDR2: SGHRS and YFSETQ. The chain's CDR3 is CASSLAQDGNLFF. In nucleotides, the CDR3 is TGCGCCAGCAGCTTGGCCCAAGACGGGAACCTGTTTTTT.

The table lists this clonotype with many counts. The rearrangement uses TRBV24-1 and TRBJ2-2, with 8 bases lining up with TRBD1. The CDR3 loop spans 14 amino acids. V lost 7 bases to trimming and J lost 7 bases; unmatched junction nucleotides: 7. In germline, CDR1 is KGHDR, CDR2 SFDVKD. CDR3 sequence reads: CATSQAGGLGELFF. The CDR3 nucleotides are TGTGCCACCAGCCAGGCAGGGGGCCTCGGGGAGCTGTTTTTT.

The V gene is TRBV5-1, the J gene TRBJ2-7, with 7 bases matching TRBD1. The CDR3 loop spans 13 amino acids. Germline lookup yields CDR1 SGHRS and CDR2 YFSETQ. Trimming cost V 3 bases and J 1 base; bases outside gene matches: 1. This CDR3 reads CASSSQGSYEQYF. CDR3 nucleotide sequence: TGCGCCAGCAGCTCACAGGGGTCCTACGAGCAGTACTTC.

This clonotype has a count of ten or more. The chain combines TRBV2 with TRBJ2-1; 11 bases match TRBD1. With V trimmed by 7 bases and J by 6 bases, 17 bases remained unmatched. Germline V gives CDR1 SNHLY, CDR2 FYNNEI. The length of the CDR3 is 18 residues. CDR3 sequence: CASILNPGQGVLVNEQFF. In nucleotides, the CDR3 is TGTGCCAGCATTCTCAACCCGGGACAGGGGGTGTTGGTCAATGAGCAGTTCTTC.

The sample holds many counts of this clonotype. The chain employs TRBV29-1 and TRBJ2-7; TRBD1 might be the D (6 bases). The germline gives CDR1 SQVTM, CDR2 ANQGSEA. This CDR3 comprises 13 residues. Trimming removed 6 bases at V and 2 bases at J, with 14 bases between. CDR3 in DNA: TGCAGCGTACTACAGGGATCGACCTACGAGCAGTACTTC. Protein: CSVLQGSTYEQYF.

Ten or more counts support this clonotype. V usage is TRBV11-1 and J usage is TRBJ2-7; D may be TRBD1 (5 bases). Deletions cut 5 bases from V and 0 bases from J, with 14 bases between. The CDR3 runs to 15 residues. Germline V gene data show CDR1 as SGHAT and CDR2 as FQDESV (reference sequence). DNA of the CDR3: TGTGCCAGCAGCCAAGGGGCCCTCGGCTCCTACGAGCAGTACTTC. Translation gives CASSQGALGSYEQYF.

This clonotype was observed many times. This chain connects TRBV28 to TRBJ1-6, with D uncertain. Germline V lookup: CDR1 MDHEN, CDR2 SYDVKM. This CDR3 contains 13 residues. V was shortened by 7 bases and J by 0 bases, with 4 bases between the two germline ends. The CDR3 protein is CASINSYNSPLHF. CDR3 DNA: TGTGCCAGCATAAACTCCTATAATTCACCCCTCCACTTT.

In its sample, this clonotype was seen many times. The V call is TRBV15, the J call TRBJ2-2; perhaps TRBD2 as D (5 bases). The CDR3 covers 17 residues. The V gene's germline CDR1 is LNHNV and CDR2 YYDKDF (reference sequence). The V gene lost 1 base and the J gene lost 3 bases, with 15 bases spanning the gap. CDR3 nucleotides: TGTGCCACCAGCAGAGCGCCTGGTAGCGCGGACACCGGGGAGCTGTTTTTT. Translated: CATSRAPGSADTGELFF.

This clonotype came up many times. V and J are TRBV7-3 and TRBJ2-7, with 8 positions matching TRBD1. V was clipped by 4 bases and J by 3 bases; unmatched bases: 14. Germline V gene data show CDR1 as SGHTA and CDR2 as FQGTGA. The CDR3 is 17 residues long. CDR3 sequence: CASSSRGQAEPNYEQYF. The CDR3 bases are TGTGCCAGCAGCTCCCGGGGACAGGCCGAGCCCAACTACGAGCAGTACTTC.

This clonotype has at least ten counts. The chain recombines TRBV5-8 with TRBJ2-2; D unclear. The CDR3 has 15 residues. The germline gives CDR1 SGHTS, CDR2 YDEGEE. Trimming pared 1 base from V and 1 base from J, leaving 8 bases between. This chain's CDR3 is CASSLYAGNTGELFF. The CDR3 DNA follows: TGTGCCAGCAGCTTGTATGCAGGGAACACCGGGGAGCTGTTTTTT.

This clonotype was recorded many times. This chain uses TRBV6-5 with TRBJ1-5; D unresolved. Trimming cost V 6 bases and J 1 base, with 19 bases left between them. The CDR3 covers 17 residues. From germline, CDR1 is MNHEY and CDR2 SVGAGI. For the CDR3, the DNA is TGTGCCAGCAGCCCCCTCCGGAGGGCCCTGAGCAATCAGCCCCAGCATTTT. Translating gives CASSPLRRALSNQPQHF.

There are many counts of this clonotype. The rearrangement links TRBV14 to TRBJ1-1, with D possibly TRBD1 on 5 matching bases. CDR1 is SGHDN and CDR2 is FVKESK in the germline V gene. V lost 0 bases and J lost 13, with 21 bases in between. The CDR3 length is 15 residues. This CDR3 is CASSQDRTWGGEVFF. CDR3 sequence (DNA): TGTGCCAGCAGCCAAGATCGCACTTGGGGCGGCGAGGTTTTCTTT.

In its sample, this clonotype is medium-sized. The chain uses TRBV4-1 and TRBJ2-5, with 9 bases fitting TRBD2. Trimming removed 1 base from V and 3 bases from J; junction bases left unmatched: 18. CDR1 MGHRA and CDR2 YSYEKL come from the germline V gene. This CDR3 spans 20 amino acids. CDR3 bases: TGCGCCAGCAGCCAAGGGGTAGCGGGAGCCCTAGGTGGGATTAAAGAGACCCAGTACTTC. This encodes CASSQGVAGALGGIKETQYF.

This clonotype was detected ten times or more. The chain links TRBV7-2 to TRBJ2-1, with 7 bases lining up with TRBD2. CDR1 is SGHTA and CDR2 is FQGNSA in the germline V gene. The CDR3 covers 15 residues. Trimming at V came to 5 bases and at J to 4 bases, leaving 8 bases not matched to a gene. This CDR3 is CASSPKASGYNEQFF. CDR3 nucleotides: TGTGCCAGCAGCCCCAAGGCTAGCGGTTACAATGAGCAGTTCTTC.

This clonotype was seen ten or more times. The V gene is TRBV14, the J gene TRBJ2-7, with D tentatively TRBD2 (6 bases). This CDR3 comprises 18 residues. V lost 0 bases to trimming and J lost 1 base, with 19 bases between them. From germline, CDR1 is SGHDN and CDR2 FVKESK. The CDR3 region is CASSQDAQRLAPSYEQYF. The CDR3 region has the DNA TGTGCCAGCAGCCAAGATGCGCAGAGGCTAGCGCCGTCCTACGAGCAGTACTTC.

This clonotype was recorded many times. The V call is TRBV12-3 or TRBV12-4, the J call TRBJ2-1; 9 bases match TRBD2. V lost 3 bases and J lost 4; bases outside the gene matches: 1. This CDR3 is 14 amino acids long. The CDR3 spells CASSLSGGYNEQFF. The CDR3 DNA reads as TGTGCCAGCAGTTTGAGCGGGGGGTACAATGAGCAGTTCTTC.

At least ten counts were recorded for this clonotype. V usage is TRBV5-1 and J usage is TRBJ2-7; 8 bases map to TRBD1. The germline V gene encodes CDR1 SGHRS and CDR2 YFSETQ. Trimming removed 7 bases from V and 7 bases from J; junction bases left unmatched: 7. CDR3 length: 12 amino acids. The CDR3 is CASAGQGTEQYF. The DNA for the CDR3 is TGCGCCAGCGCAGGACAGGGTACGGAGCAGTACTTC.

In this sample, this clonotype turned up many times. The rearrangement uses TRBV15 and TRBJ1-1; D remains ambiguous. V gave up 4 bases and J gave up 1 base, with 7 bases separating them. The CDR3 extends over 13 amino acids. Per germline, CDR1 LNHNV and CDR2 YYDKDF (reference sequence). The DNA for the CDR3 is TGTGCCACCAGCACTAAGACGAACACTGAAGCTTTCTTT. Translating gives CATSTKTNTEAFF.